Below are 21 T cell receptor beta chains sequenced from a single sample in a study of response to subunit inactivated influenza vaccine. TCRdb recomputed calls from the RT-PCR reads with MiXCR, one row per CDR3 protein. This sample has roughly 700,000 distinct CDR3 sequences, with approximately 15% found just once. The sequencing used PBMCs from blood, collected less than 15 days before vaccination. All receptors derive from a man aged 45 to 65 who received an inactivated influenza vaccine.

This clonotype was found many times. The chain joins TRBV11-2 to TRBJ1-5; D unclear. There are 12 residues in the CDR3. Trimming shortened V by 5 bases and J by 4 bases, and 6 bases separated the two germline ends. CDR1 is SGHAT and CDR2 is FQNNGV in the germline V gene. CDR3 sequence: CASSAHNQPQHF. As DNA, the CDR3 is TGTGCCAGCAGCGCCCATAATCAGCCCCAGCATTTT. The variable domain in full, completed from reference TRBV11-2 and TRBJ1-5, reads EAGVAQSPRYKIIEKRQSVAFWCNPISGHATLYWYQQILGQGPKLLIQFQNNGVVDDSQLPKDRFSAERLKGVDSTLKIQPAKLEDSAVYLCASSAHNQPQHFGDGTRLSIL.

This clonotype was detected a few times. This sequence joins TRBV20-1 and TRBJ2-7; 9 nucleotides line up with TRBD1. Per germline, CDR1 DFQATT and CDR2 SNEGSKA (reference sequence). Germline trimming cut 5 bases from V and 0 bases from J; bases unmatched to any gene: 5. This CDR3 spans 14 amino acids. The CDR3 DNA is TGCAGTGCTGGGGACAGGGCCAACTCCTACGAGCAGTACTTC. This translates into CSAGDRANSYEQYF.

This clonotype was found a few times. The chain uses TRBV6-2 or TRBV6-3 and TRBJ2-7, with a weak D call TRBD2 (6 bases). There are 15 residues in the CDR3. Trimming left V 4 bases short and J 5 bases short, with 18 bases between. Germline CDR1 reads MNHEY; CDR2 reads SVGEGT. The CDR3 sequence: CASSSNPLAPNEQYF. CDR3 bases: TGTGCCAGCAGTTCGAATCCACTAGCCCCCAACGAGCAGTACTTC.

A remark on this clonotype: One end of the junction fails to match germline, which may point to a read error. This sequence joins TRBV7-6 and TRBJ2-1, with 9 bases lining up with TRBD2. The germline V gene has CDR1 SGHVS and CDR2 FNYEAQ. The CDR3 covers 19 residues. The CDR3 DNA sequence: TGTGACAGCAGCTTAAAGTTATCGAAGGGACTAGCTTCCTACAATGAGCAGTTCTTC. Translation: CDSSLKLSKGLASYNEQFF.

This clonotype was counted many times. This CDR3 is CASSRDRYGYTF. CDR3 in DNA: TGTGCCAGCAGCCGGGACCGGTATGGCTACACCTTC. The chain recombines TRBV12-3 or TRBV12-4 with TRBJ1-2; TRBD1 might be the D (5 bases). Trimming cost V 6 bases and J 5 bases, with 10 bases left between them. The CDR3 runs 12 residues.

The V gene is TRBV12-3 or TRBV12-4, the J gene TRBJ2-1; TRBD1 is a possible D gene (6 bases). Trimming shortened V by 3 bases and J by 7 bases, and 13 bases separated the two germline ends. The CDR3 extends over 14 amino acids. CDR3 bases: TGTGCCAGCAGTTTCTATCAGGGGAGAAATGAGCAGTTCTTC. Its translation is CASSFYQGRNEQFF.

The chain recombines TRBV5-1 with TRBJ2-7, with D maybe TRBD1 (5 bases). The germline V and J ends were trimmed by 3 bases and 4 bases, with 11 bases remaining between them. The CDR3 is 13 amino acids. Germline V gene sequence: CDR1 SGHRS, CDR2 YFSETQ. This CDR3 reads CASSWAQGYEQYF. The DNA for the CDR3 is TGCGCCAGCAGCTGGGCCCAGGGATACGAGCAGTACTTC. Full variable domain (missing parts from reference TRBV5-1 and TRBJ2-7): KAGVTQTPRYLIKTRGQQVTLSCSPISGHRSVSWYQQTPGQGLQFLFEYFSETQRNKGNFPGRFSGRQFSNSRSEMNVSTLELGDSALYLCASSWAQGYEQYFGPGTRLTVT.

This clonotype was seen a few times. The chain combines TRBV6-2 or TRBV6-3 with TRBJ1-1; the D gene is possibly TRBD1 (5 bases). With 6 bases removed from V and 2 bases from J, the gap between germline ends came to 13 bases. The CDR3 consists of 14 residues. Germline assignment: CDR1 MNHEY and CDR2 SVGEGT. The chain's CDR3 is CASRGVMPNTEAFF. CDR3 coding DNA: TGTGCCAGCAGGGGGGTGATGCCAAACACTGAAGCTTTCTTT.

The chain has TRBV24-1 and TRBJ1-5; D remains ambiguous. Germline V gene sequence: CDR1 KGHDR, CDR2 SFDVKD. V lost 0 bases and J 10 bases, leaving 12 bases between the germline ends. The CDR3 has 14 amino acids. CDR3 loop: CATSDLSATRPQHF. In DNA, the CDR3 is TGTGCCACCAGTGATTTGAGTGCTACAAGACCCCAGCATTTT.

The chain carries TRBV11-3 and TRBJ1-6, with 8 positions matching TRBD1. CDR1 and CDR2 from the germline V gene are SGHNT and YENEEA. This CDR3 has 17 residues. V gave up 0 bases and J gave up 7 bases; unmatched junction bases: 8. The CDR3 region has the DNA TGTGCCAGCAGCTTAGAGAGGACAGGGCCCGGAAATTCACCCCTCCACTTT. Amino acids: CASSLERTGPGNSPLHF.

In this sample, this clonotype turned up many times. The chain combines TRBV12-3 or TRBV12-4 with TRBJ1-2, with TRBD1 as a possible D gene (6 bases). The germline V and J ends were trimmed by 8 bases and 1 base, with 14 bases remaining between them. The CDR3 has 14 amino acids. The CDR3 loop reads CASRAGAVNYGYTF. The CDR3 DNA reads as TGTGCCAGCCGTGCAGGGGCCGTTAACTATGGCTACACCTTC.

This clonotype appeared a few times. The V and J genes are TRBV18 and TRBJ2-5; D may be TRBD1 (6 bases). The CDR3 covers 13 residues. Trimming took off 3 bases at V and 5 bases at J, with 10 bases between the two ends. The V gene's germline CDR1 is KGHSH and CDR2 LQKENI. Here the CDR3 reads CASSPEQGETQYF. Written as DNA, the CDR3 is TGTGCCAGCTCACCCGAACAGGGTGAGACCCAGTACTTC.

The genes are TRBV7-2 and TRBJ1-2, with TRBD1 as a possible D gene (6 bases). Trimming took off 5 bases at V and 5 bases at J, with 18 bases between the two ends. The germline V gene encodes CDR1 SGHTA and CDR2 FQGNSA. This CDR3 comprises 15 residues. The CDR3 nucleotides are TGTGCCAGCAGCCACCAGGTGACAGGATCATATGGCTACACCTTC. Translation gives CASSHQVTGSYGYTF. Together with reference TRBV7-2 and TRBJ1-2, the CDR3 gives the full variable domain: GAGVSQSPSNKVTEKGKDVELRCDPISGHTALYWYRQSLGQGLEFLIYFQGNSAPDKSGLPSDRFSAERTGGSVSTLTIQRTQQEDSAVYLCASSHQVTGSYGYTFGSGTRLTVV.

This clonotype was observed at least ten times. This chain connects TRBV7-2 to TRBJ1-5; 7 bases agree with TRBD1. With V trimmed by 5 bases and J by 4 bases, 8 bases remained unmatched. Germline values: CDR1 SGHTA, CDR2 FQGNSA. The CDR3 is 15 residues long. CDR3 DNA: TGTGCCAGCAGCACCCGACAGGGAGTAAATCAGCCCCAGCATTTT. Translating it yields CASSTRQGVNQPQHF.

This clonotype was counted only a few times. The CDR3 region is CATSVGGDYSNQPQHF. CDR3 sequence (DNA): TGTGCCACCAGCGTCGGGGGCGACTATAGCAATCAGCCCCAGCATTTT. The rearrangement links TRBV24-1 to TRBJ1-5; D may be TRBD1 (6 bases). The CDR3 contains 16 residues. The V end lost 7 bases, the J end lost 0 bases, and 15 bases lay between the germline ends. CDR1 KGHDR and CDR2 SFDVKD come from the germline V gene.

There are a few counts of this clonotype. This chain links TRBV7-2 with TRBJ2-7; possibly TRBD2 for D (5 bases). The CDR3 has 15 amino acids. V was trimmed by 1 base and J by 0 bases, leaving 10 bases between them. Per the germline V gene, CDR1 is SGHTA and CDR2 is FQGNSA. The CDR3 sequence: CASSLGWEHSYEQYF. The CDR3 nucleotides read TGTGCCAGCAGCTTAGGTTGGGAGCACTCCTACGAGCAGTACTTC.

At least ten counts were recorded for this clonotype. DNA for the CDR3: TGCGCCAGCAGCTGGGCGGCAGTACCAGCGAACACCGGGGAGCTGTTTTTT. Protein: CASSWAAVPANTGELFF. This chain uses TRBV5-1 with TRBJ2-2; D is unresolved. The germline gives CDR1 SGHRS, CDR2 YFSETQ. This CDR3 is 17 amino acids long. V shed 3 bases and J shed 0 bases, with 15 bases lying between them.

V is TRBV6-1 and J is TRBJ2-7; the match to TRBD1 covers 8 bases. The CDR3 sequence is 14 residues long. Germline V gives CDR1 MNHNS, CDR2 SASEGT. V shed 6 bases, J shed 2 bases, and the junction held 6 bases outside the gene matches. The CDR3 nucleotides are TGTGCCAGCAGGCGGGACAGGAGTACCTACGAGCAGTACTTC. Translated, it gives CASRRDRSTYEQYF.

The V gene is TRBV27, the J gene TRBJ2-5; 7 bases agree with TRBD2. V was pared by 3 bases and J by 4 bases, with 8 bases of the junction left unmatched. The CDR3 contains 15 residues. Germline values: CDR1 MNHEY, CDR2 SMNVEV (reference sequence). The CDR3 DNA is TGTGCCAGCAGTTTCACAGCGGGGACGGCAGAGACCCAGTACTTC. Protein sequence: CASSFTAGTAETQYF.

The chain combines TRBV19 with TRBJ1-5; 9 bases agree with TRBD1. This CDR3 has 16 amino acids. Germline assignment: CDR1 LNHDA and CDR2 SQIVND (reference sequence). The trim removed 3 bases at V and 2 bases at J, leaving 5 bases unmatched. CDR3 in DNA: TGTGCCAGTAGTATGGGACAGGGAGGAGGCAATCAGCCCCAGCATTTT. It yields the protein CASSMGQGGGNQPQHF.

The chain links TRBV20-1 to TRBJ2-1, with 9 positions matching TRBD1. J was trimmed by 4 bases and V by 7 bases; bases with no gene match: 5. Germline CDR1 reads DFQATT; CDR2 reads SNEGSKA (reference sequence). CDR3 size: 13 residues. CDR3 DNA: TGCAGTGGTAGGACAGGGGTTTACAATGAGCAGTTCTTC. The encoded protein is CSGRTGVYNEQFF.